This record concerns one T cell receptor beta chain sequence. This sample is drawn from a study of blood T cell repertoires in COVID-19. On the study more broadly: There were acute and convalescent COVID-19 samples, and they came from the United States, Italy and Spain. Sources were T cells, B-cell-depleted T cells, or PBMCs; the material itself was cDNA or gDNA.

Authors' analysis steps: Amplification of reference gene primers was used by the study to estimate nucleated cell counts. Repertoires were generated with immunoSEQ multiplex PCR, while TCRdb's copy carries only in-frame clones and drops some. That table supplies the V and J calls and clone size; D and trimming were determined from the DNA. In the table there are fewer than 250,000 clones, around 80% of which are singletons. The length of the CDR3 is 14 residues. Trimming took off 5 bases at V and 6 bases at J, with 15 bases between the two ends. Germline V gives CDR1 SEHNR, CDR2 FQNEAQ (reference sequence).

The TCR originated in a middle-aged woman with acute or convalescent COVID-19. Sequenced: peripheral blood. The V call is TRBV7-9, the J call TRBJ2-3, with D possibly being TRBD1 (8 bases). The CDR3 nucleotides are TGTGCCAGCAGCCCCAGGGGGCGGGAGGATACGCAGTATTTT. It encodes CASSPRGREDTQYF.